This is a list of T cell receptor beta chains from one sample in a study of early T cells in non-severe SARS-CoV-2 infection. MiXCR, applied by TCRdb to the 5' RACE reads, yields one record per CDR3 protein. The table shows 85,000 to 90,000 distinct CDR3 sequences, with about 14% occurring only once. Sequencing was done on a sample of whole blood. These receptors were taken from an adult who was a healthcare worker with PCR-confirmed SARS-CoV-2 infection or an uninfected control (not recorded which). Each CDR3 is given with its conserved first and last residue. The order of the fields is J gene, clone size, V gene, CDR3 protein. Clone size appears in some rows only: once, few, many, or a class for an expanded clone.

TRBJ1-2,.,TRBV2,CASRQTVDGYTF
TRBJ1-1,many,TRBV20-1,CSANRGMNTEAFF
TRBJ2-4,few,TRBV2,CASGLGDLAKNIQYF
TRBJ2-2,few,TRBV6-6,CASTLLGQNTGELFF
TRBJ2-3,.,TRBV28,CASNGGDRTDTQYF
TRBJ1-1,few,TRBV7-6,CASSSEGQGAAEAFF
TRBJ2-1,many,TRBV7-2,CASSLVGGGRYNEQFF
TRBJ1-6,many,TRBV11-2,CASMRSGTVLSPLHF
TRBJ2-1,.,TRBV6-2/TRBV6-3,CASSSWSSYNEQFF
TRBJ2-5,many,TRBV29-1,CTGTIMETQYF
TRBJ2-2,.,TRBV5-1,CASTRTSPPGELFF
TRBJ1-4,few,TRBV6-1,CASRELGPPNEKLFF
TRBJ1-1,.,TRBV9,CASSAGTGEAFF
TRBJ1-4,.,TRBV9,CASSASTGAVNEKLFF
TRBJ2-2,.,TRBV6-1,CACRPLGTGELFF
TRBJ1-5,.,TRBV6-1,CASSEGSFRQLGIKPQHF
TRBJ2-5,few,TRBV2,CASSGRIQETQYF
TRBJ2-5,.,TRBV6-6,CASSYFTGGAQTQYF
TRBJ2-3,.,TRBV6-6,CASLGTSVTDTQYF
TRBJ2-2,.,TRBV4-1,CASSQGEISGGYTGELFF
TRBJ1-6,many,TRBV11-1,CASSSQGGRSPLHF
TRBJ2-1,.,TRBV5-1,CASSAGQGAAYNEQFF
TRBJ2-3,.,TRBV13,CASSPNRVGKDTQYF
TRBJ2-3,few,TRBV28,CAGGGGTDTQYF
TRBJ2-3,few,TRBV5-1,CASSTTSNPTDTQYF
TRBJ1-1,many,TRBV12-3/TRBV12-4,CATRTGTNTEAFF
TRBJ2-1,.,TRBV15,CATSRDLRDNEQFF
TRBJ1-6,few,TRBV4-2,CASRRGGSGSPLHF
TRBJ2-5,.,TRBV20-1,CSAERQGTRAETQYF
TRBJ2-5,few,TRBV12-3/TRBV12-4,CASSLAPQQETQYF
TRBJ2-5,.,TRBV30,CAWSHMQGFKETQYF
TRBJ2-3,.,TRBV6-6,CASSPWLEDQAQYF
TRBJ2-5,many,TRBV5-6,CASSLVSASWQETQYF
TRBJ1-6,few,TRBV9,CASSVASNNSPLHF
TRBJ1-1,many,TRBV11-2,CASSLVGGNTEAFF
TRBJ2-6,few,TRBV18,CASSPPPGGSGANVLTF
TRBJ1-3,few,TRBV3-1,CASSQAPGVASSTIYF
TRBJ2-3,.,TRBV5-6,CASSPFQGPDTQYF
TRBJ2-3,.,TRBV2,CASSEARAGGPDTQYF
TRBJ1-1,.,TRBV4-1,CASSQDRVDTPLIAFF
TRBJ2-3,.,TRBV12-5,CASHPDSSSTDTQYF